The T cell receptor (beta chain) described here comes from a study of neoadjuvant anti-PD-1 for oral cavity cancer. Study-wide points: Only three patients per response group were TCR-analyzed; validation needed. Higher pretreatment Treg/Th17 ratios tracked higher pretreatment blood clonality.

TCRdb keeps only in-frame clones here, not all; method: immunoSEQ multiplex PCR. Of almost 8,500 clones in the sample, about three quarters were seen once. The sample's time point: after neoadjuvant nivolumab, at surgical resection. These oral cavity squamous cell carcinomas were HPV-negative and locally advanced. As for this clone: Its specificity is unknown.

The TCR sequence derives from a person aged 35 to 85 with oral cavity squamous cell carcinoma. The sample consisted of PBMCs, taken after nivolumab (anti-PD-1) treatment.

The CDR3 region is CASSPGTGAANEKLFF. In DNA, the CDR3 is TGTGCCAGCAGCCCCGGGACAGGGGCCGCAAATGAAAAACTGTTTTTT. This chain connects TRBV4-2 to TRBJ1-4; 10 bases are shared with TRBD1. CDR3 size: 16 residues. With 4 bases clipped from V and 5 bases from J, the junction kept 7 bases outside the gene matches. Per germline, CDR1 LGHNA and CDR2 YNFKEQ.